This T cell receptor beta chain was sequenced during a study of neurological immune-mediated disorders (dated by TCRdb to about 2019). In terms of the full investigation: Using UMI-based sequencing, the study compared peripheral blood TCR-beta repertoires from patients with HTLV-I-associated myelopathy (HAM/TSP), patients with multiple sclerosis, and healthy controls. The approximately 96 TCR-beta libraries covered PBMC samples along with longitudinal samples, technical triplicates, and paired sorted CD4+ and CD8+ T-cell subsets. Longitudinal HAM/TSP and healthy donors had 3 time-points each (roughly 3-40 month intervals). The cohort comprised 68 subjects: around 15 HAM/TSP patients, approximately 34 multiple sclerosis patients and 20 or so healthy controls.

For CDR1 and CDR2, the germline V gene lists SGHRS and YFSETQ. Inclusive of the bounding cysteine and phenylalanine, the CDR3 is 15 residues long. Just CDR3 DNA is preserved here, 45 bases in frame from base 1. V is cut by 0 bases and J by 4 bases, and the space between the germline ends is 11 bases. The time point label on this specimen signifies: longitudinal time-point 3. Blood bank volunteers in Maryland, USA served as the healthy controls. Unsorted PBMC libraries were generated from 2 million PBMCs stored in RNAlater at -80 °C until RNA extraction. PBMCs were separated from peripheral blood using Ficoll-Hypaque density gradient centrifugation and then cryopreserved in liquid nitrogen. General study outcomes and caveats: TCR clonal expansion was highest in HAM/TSP patients and lowest in MS patients, with MS patients falling below even healthy controls. Across subjects, expanded clones never shared an identical CDR3 amino acid sequence, which suggests that the TCR-beta repertoires in every group were private.

cDNA was synthesized by template-switch 5'RACE using a primer carrying a 10-nucleotide random unique molecular identifier by which each TCR transcript was tagged. Every sequencing run covered 15-18 subjects and yielded more than 160 million TCR-beta sequences. The RNeasy kit was used to extract total RNA. TCR-beta VDJ regions were amplified with primers for the TCR constant region and the 5'RACE anchor, using the KAPA Real-time Library Amplification kit. Sample indexes and Illumina adaptors were added in a first PCR, after which library yield was increased in a second PCR. After purification with Ampure beads, the TCR product of roughly 650 bp was size-selected on a 2% E-gel SizeSelection system. Before pooling, libraries had their quality checked on a Bioanalyzer, their concentration measured with Qubit, and their quantity determined with the Kapa Library Quantification kit. Paired-end 2 x 150 bp sequencing of the libraries was performed on an Illumina HiSeq 2500. To increase sequence diversity, roughly 23-30% phiX was spiked into each library pool. Regarding the original processing steps: Quality-filtered reads were processed with the UMI-based MiGEC pipeline, and over 85% of raw TCR sequences were removed by the MiGEC pipeline during error correction. IMGT germline references were used for aligning VDJ genes, and each clonotype was defined as a unique CDR3 amino acid sequence together with its V-J genes. VDJtools evaluated clonal expansion, Shannon diversity and CDR3 relatedness (CalcPairwiseDistances, ClusterSamples); CLCbio workbench built phylogenetic trees. A clone was classed as expanded if it had 8 or more unique UMIs, a cutoff based on coefficient-of-variation modelling across technical triplicates. TCRdb handled the public reads itself, with Q25 trimming in fastp and clone calling in MiXCR, and kept productive beta chains. Entries are consolidated by CDR3 protein sequence, retaining the most common genes and DNA. In this record, the V and J calls reflect TCRdb's handling and not the investigators' own analysis. The sample includes tens of thousands of distinct CDR3 sequences, with 7% to 10% observed a single time. The ten most abundant clones make up 1.9% of the sample.

The sample holds many counts of this clonotype. Its binding antigen is unknown. There are no base qualities to consult, and no much larger clone falls within one base. The V and J segments used are TRBV5-1 and TRBJ2-1; TRBD1 might be the D gene, on 5 matching bases. Sample: PBMCs. The source of this sequence is a woman aged 40 to 50 in good health. The DNA is TGCGCCAGCAGCTTGGATGTCCAGGGATACAATGAGCAGTTCTTC. This gives the protein CASSLDVQGYNEQFF.